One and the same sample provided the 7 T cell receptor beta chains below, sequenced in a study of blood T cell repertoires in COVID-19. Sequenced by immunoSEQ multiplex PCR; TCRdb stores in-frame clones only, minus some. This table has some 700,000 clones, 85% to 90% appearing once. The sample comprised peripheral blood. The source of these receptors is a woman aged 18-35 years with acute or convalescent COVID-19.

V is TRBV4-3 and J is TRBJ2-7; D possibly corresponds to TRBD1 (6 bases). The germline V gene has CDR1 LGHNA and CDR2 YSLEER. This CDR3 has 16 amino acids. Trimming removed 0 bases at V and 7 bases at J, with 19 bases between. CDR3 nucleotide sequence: TGCGCCAGCAGCCAAGATCTTCGGGGTCGGCAGGGGGAGCAGTACTTC. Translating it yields CASSQDLRGRQGEQYF.

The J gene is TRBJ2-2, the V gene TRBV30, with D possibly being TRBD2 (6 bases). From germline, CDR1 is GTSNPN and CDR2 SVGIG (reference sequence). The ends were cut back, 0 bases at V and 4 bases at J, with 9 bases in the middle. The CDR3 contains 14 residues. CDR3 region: CAWSVRGTTGELFF. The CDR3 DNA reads TGTGCCTGGAGTGTACGCGGGACCACCGGGGAGCTGTTTTTT. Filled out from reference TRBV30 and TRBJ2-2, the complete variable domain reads SQTIHQWPATLVQPVGSPLSLECTVEGTSNPNLYWYRQAAGRGLQLLFYSVGIGQISSEVPQNLSASRPQDRQFILSSKKLLLSDSGFYLCAWSVRGTTGELFFGEGSRLTVL.

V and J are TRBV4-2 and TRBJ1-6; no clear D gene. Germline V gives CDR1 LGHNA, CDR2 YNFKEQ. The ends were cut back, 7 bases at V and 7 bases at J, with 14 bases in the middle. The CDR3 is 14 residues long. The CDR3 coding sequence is TGTGCCAGCAACACTGAGGTCCTGAATTCACCCCTCCACTTT. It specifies CASNTEVLNSPLHF.

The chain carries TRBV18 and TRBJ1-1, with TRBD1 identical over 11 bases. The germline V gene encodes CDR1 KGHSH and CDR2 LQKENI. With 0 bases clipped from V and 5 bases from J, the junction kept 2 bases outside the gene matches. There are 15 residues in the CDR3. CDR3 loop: CASSPPGQGATEAFF. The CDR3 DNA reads TGTGCCAGCTCACCACCTGGACAGGGGGCGACTGAAGCTTTCTTT.

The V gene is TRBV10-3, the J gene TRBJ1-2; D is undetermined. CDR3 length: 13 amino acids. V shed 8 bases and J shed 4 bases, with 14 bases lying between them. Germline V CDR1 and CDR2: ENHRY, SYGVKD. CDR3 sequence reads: CAIAALISYGYTF. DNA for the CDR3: TGTGCCATCGCTGCGCTTATCTCCTATGGCTACACCTTC.

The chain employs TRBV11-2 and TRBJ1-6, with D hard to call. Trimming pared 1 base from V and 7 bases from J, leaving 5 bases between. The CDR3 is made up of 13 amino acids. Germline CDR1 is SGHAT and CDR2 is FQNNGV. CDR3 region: CASSLGGNSPLHF. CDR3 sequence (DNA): TGTGCCAGCAGCTTAGGCGGCAATTCACCCCTCCACTTT.

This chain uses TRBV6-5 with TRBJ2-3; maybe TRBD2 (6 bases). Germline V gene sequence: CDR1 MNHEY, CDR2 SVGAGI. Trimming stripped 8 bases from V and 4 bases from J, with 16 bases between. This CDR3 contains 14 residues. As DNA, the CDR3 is TGTGCCAGCGCGGGGAACCAAGAGGCAGATACGCAGTATTTT. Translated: CASAGNQEADTQYF.